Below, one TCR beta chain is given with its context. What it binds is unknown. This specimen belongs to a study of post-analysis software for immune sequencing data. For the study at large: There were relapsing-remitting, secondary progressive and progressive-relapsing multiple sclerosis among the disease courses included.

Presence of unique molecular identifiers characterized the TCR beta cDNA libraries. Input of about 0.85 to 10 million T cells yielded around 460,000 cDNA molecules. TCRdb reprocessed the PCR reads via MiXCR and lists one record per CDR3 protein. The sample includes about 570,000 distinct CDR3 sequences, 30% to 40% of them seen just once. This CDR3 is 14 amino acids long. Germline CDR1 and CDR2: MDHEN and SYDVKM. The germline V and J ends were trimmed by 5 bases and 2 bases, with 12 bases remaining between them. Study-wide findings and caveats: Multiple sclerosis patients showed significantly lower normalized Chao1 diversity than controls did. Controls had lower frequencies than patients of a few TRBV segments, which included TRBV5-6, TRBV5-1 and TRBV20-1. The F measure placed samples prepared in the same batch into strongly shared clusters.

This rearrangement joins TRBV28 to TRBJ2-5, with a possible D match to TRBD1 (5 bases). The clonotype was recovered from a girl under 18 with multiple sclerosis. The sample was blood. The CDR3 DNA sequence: TGTGCCAGCAGTCTATCAGGGTTTCAAGAGACCCAGTACTTC. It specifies CASSLSGFQETQYF.